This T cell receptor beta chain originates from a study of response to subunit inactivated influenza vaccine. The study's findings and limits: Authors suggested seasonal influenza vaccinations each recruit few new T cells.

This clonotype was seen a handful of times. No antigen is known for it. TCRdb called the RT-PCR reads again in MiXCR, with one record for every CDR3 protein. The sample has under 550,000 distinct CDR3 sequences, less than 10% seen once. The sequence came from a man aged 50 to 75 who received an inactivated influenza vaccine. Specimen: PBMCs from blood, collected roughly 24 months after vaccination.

CDR3 in amino acids: CASSLVHTTTGELFF. CDR3 nucleotides: TGTGCCAGCAGCTTAGTTCACACTACCACCGGGGAGCTGTTTTTT. The chain uses TRBV7-2 and TRBJ2-2; the D is unclear. The germline V gene has CDR1 SGHTA and CDR2 FQGNSA. This CDR3 spans 15 amino acids. V lost 1 base to trimming and J lost 4 bases, with 10 bases between them.